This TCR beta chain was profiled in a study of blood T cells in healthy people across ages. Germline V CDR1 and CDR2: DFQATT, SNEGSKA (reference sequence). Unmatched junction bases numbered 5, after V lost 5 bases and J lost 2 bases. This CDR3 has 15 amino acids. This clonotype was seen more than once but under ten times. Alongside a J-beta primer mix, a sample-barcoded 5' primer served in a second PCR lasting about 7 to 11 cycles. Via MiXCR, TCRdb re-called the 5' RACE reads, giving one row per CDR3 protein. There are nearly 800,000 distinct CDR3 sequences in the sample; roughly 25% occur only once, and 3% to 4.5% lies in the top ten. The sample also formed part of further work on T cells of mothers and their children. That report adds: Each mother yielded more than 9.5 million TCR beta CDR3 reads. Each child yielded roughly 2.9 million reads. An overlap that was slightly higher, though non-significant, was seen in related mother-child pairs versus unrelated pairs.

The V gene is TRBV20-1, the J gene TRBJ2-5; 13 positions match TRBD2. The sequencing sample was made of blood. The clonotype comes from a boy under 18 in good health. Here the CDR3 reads CSAPRTSGGQETQYF. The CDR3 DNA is TGCAGTGCTCCTAGGACTAGCGGGGGACAAGAGACCCAGTACTTC.